The following is a T cell receptor beta chain sequence with its context. A far larger clone is only one base removed, so a read error is likely. This sample was included in a study of low-dose radiotherapy and immunotherapy resistance in tumors. In the study overall: The 200 mg/m2 dose of intravenous cyclophosphamide was given every two weeks, one day before radiation and immunotherapy.

The CDR3 contains 13 residues. Time point denoted: after trial treatment. Regarding treatment: LDRT plus nivolumab, ipilimumab, low-dose cyclophosphamide and aspirin (RACIN trial). TRAV- and TRBV-specific primers primed first-strand cDNA, covering alpha and beta chains. Both a constant-region primer and a V-primer adapter served to amplify TCRs across around 20 PCR cycles. TCRdb reanalysed the reads using MiXCR and keeps one entry per CDR3 protein. Found here are some 57,000 distinct CDR3 sequences, roughly 23% of them singletons; the top ten hold approximately 6.7%. The starting material was PBMCs, obtained after low-dose radiotherapy plus immunotherapy. This sequence joins TRBV7-1 and TRBJ1-1; TRBD1 matches at 8 bases. TRBV7-1 carries the ORF label, with uncertain function. This TCR came from a male donor with prostate cancer. CDR3 protein: CVSSSQGGTEAFF. CDR3 sequence (DNA): TGTGTCAGCAGCTCACAGGGGGGCACTGAAGCTTTCTTT.